The entry below describes one T cell receptor beta chain. Its specificity is not known. The data stem from a study of early stage breast cancer tumors. Whole-study context: About 80% of the 16 invasive tumors were ER+, PR+ and HER2-. Samples were sequenced at 7.5 to 10-fold average coverage. The study, taken as a whole, reports: Most shared enriched TCRB sequences were commonly generated ones. Compared with adjacent normal breast tissue, tumors showed about 2.3-fold greater T cell density and higher clonality.

V trimming: 8 bases; J trimming: 3 bases; junction bases outside the gene matches: 12. CDR1 is WSHSY and CDR2 is SAAADI in the germline V gene. The CDR3 extends over 16 amino acids. TCRdb keeps only in-frame clones here, not all; method: immunoSEQ multiplex PCR. The top ten hold more than 8% of the sample, which has 25,000 to 30,000 clones, about three fifths seen once. The source material was breast tumor tissue. V usage is TRBV10-2 and J usage is TRBJ2-7; 11 positions agree with TRBD2. The clonotype comes from a person aged 45-65 years with breast cancer. The CDR3 coding sequence is TGCGCCAGCCGTCCACAGACTAGCGGGATCTTCTACGAGCAGTACTTC. Translation: CASRPQTSGIFYEQYF.